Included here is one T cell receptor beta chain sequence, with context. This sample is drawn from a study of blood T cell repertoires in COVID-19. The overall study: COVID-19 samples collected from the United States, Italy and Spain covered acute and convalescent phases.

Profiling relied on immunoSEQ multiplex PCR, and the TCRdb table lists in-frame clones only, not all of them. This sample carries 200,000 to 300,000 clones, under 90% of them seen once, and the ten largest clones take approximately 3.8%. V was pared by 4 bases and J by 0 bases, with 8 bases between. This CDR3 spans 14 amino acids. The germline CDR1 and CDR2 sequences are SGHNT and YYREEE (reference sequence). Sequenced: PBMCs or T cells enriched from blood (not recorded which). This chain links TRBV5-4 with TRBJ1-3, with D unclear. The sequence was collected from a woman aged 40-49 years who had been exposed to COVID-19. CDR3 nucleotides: TGTGCCAGCAGCCCGGAGAGCTCTGGAAACACCATATATTTT. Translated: CASSPESSGNTIYF.